The 28 T cell receptor beta chains below were found in one sample sequenced in a study of T cell responses to AZD1222 COVID-19 vaccine (dated by TCRdb to 2020 to 2022). Receptor libraries were prepared by the immunoSEQ multiplex PCR assay. TCRdb mirrors the immuneACCESS table, restricted to in-frame sequences. Some clones are absent from its copies; in checked studies, under half trace to an unresolved V gene, and the reason for the others is unknown. The sample yields about 120,000 clones; roughly 90% were counted once. In total, the top ten clones hold roughly 7.1% of the sample. The time point label for this specimen denotes: about 28 days (+/-7) after the second vaccine dose. The sequenced sample was peripheral blood, obtained 28 days after the second AZD1222 dose. The receptors here all came from an adult who received the AZD1222 COVID-19 vaccine.

The chain carries TRBV7-9 and TRBJ2-7, with D hard to call. Germline CDR1 SEHNR, CDR2 FQNEAQ (reference sequence). The CDR3 sequence is 14 residues long. Trimming removed 1 base at V and 0 bases at J, with 7 bases between. In DNA, the CDR3 is TGTGCCAGCAGCTTAGATTTGGGCTCCTACGAGCAGTACTTC. This translates into CASSLDLGSYEQYF.

The CDR3 spells CASSPRDGRYGYTF. CDR3 nucleotide sequence: TGTGCCAGCAGTCCCCGGGACGGTCGCTATGGCTACACCTTC. V and J are TRBV27 and TRBJ1-2, with D possibly matching TRBD1 (5 bases). The CDR3 consists of 14 residues. Per the germline V gene, CDR1 is MNHEY and CDR2 is SMNVEV (reference sequence). V was clipped by 5 bases and J by 4 bases, with 14 bases between them.

The chain employs TRBV19 and TRBJ1-5, with TRBD1 identical over 7 bases. With 5 bases clipped from V and 5 bases from J, the junction kept 12 bases outside the gene matches. This CDR3 spans 16 amino acids. Per the germline V gene, CDR1 is LNHDA and CDR2 is SQIVND (reference sequence). DNA for the CDR3: TGTGCCAGTAGTCCGCGGGCGGGACAGCCTCATCAGCCCCAGCATTTT. This gives the protein CASSPRAGQPHQPQHF. The whole variable domain, filled in from reference TRBV19 and TRBJ1-5, reads DGGITQSPKYLFRKEGQNVTLSCEQNLNHDAMYWYRQDPGQGLRLIYYSQIVNDFQKGDIAEGYSVSREKKESFPLTVTSAQKNPTAFYLCASSPRAGQPHQPQHFGDGTRLSIL.

The chain is built from TRBV3-1 (or the pseudogene TRBV3-2) and TRBJ1-2; D is possibly TRBD1 (6 bases). The germline V and J ends were trimmed by 4 bases and 6 bases, with 15 bases remaining between them. CDR1 is LGHDT and CDR2 is YNNKEL in the germline V gene (reference sequence). This CDR3 contains 14 residues. The CDR3 DNA is TGTGCCAGCAGCCGCACGGAGGGGGTCGATGGCTACACCTTC. Its protein product is CASSRTEGVDGYTF.

This chain joins TRBV2 and TRBJ1-6, with D tentatively TRBD1 (6 bases). Between the trimmed V and J ends, which lost 2 bases and 10 bases, there was a span of 15 bases. The CDR3 sequence is 15 residues long. CDR1 and CDR2 (germline): SNHLY, FYNNEI. This CDR3 reads CASSERGQGKSPLHF. Here the CDR3 DNA reads TGTGCCAGCAGTGAAAGAGGTCAGGGGAAGTCACCCCTCCACTTT. Looking up the rest from reference TRBV2 and TRBJ1-6 gives the full variable domain: EPEVTQTPSHQVTQMGQEVILRCVPISNHLYFYWYRQILGQKVEFLVSFYNNEISEKSEIFDDQFSVERPDGSNFTLKIRSTKLEDSAMYFCASSERGQGKSPLHFGNGTRLTVT.

The chain joins TRBV6-4 to TRBJ1-3; possibly TRBD1 for D (5 bases). V was trimmed by 4 bases and J by 4 bases, leaving 8 bases between them. The germline V gene has CDR1 MRHNA and CDR2 SNTAGT. There are 13 residues in the CDR3. CDR3 region: CASSAGNGNTIYF. The CDR3 bases are TGTGCCAGCAGTGCAGGGAACGGAAACACCATATATTTT.

This chain links TRBV28 with TRBJ1-3; TRBD1 matches 8 bases. There are 17 residues in the CDR3. In germline, CDR1 is MDHEN, CDR2 SYDVKM. J was trimmed by 5 bases and V by 2 bases; bases with no gene match: 11. For the CDR3, the DNA is TGTGCCAGCAGTTTACCCCAGGGGGCGTTGGGGAGAAACACCATATATTTT. It codes for CASSLPQGALGRNTIYF.

The rearrangement links TRBV11-2 to TRBJ1-6; D unclear. This CDR3 is built from 16 residues. Germline CDR1 reads SGHAT; CDR2 reads FQNNGV. V dropped 2 bases and J dropped 5 bases, with 13 bases sitting between them. CDR3 protein: CASSLSRRGNNSPLHF. As DNA, the CDR3 is TGTGCCAGCAGCTTAAGCCGAAGAGGAAATAATTCACCCCTCCACTTT.

This rearrangement joins TRBV7-9 to TRBJ2-5; 7 nucleotides agree with TRBD2. J lost 2 bases, V lost 4 bases, and 10 bases had no gene match. This CDR3 is 16 amino acids long. Germline values: CDR1 SEHNR, CDR2 FQNEAQ (reference sequence). Here the CDR3 DNA reads TGTGCCAGCAGCTCCCGGACCGGCGGGGGTCAAGAGACCCAGTACTTC. Translation gives CASSSRTGGGQETQYF. The full variable domain, with the rest looked up from reference TRBV7-9 and TRBJ2-5, is DTGVSQNPRHKITKRGQNVTFRCDPISEHNRLYWYRQTLGQGPEFLTYFQNEAQLEKSRLLSDRFSAERPKGSFSTLEIQRTEQGDSAMYLCASSSRTGGGQETQYFGPGTRLLVL.

CDR3 region: CASSEGTGWGYTF. CDR3 in DNA: TGTGCCAGCAGTGAAGGGACAGGCTGGGGCTACACCTTC. The chain links TRBV28 to TRBJ1-2, with 8 positions matching TRBD1. The CDR3 has 13 amino acids. Trimming removed 5 bases from V and 8 bases from J; junction bases left unmatched: 7. Per the germline V gene, CDR1 is MDHEN and CDR2 is SYDVKM.

V usage is TRBV15 and J usage is TRBJ2-7; either TRBD1 or TRBD2 may fit D (5 bases each). This CDR3 has 15 amino acids. Germline lookup yields CDR1 LNHNV and CDR2 YYDKDF (reference sequence). The V end was cut by 3 bases, the J end by 2 bases, with 14 bases between. The CDR3 reads CATSSHSRGPYEQYF. DNA for the CDR3: TGTGCCACCAGCAGTCATTCCCGGGGCCCCTACGAGCAGTACTTC. Drawing the rest from reference TRBV15 and TRBJ2-7, the complete variable domain is DAMVIQNPRYQVTQFGKPVTLSCSQTLNHNVMYWYQQKSSQAPKLLFHYYDKDFNNEADTPDNFQSRRPNTSFCFLDIRSPGLGDTAMYLCATSSHSRGPYEQYFGPGTRLTVT.

The chain uses TRBV5-5 and TRBJ1-6; D unclear. The CDR3 has 14 residues. With 4 bases removed from V and 9 bases from J, the gap between germline ends came to 14 bases. Germline V gene lookup returns CDR1 SGHKS and CDR2 YYEKEE (reference sequence). The chain's CDR3 is CASSLSSRTSPLHF. The CDR3 coding sequence is TGTGCCAGCAGCCTTTCAAGCCGTACTTCACCCCTCCACTTT. Using reference TRBV5-5 and TRBJ1-6 for the parts outside the CDR3, the full variable domain is DAGVTQSPTHLIKTRGQQVTLRCSPISGHKSVSWYQQVLGQGPQFIFQYYEKEERGRGNFPDRFSARQFPNYSSELNVNALLLGDSALYLCASSLSSRTSPLHFGNGTRLTVT.

The rearrangement links TRBV5-8 to TRBJ2-1; 10 bases line up with TRBD2. Germline CDR1 SGHTS, CDR2 YDEGEE. This CDR3 contains 15 residues. Trimming took 3 bases from V and 8 from J; bases not matched to a gene: 8. The CDR3, as DNA: TGTGCCAGCAGCTGGTCAGCGGGGGGGGATGATGAGCAGTTCTTC. Translated: CASSWSAGGDDEQFF.

This clone was counted a single time. CDR3 bases: TGTGCCAGCAGCCAAGGAGTAGCAGCCCAAGAGACCCAGTACTTC. Protein product: CASSQGVAAQETQYF. This chain connects TRBV3-1 (or the pseudogene TRBV3-2) to TRBJ2-5; D gene unclear. The ends were cut back, 1 base at V and 1 base at J, with 10 bases in the middle. The CDR3 loop spans 15 amino acids. Germline-derived CDR1 and CDR2 are LGHDT and YNNKEL (reference sequence).

The chain joins TRBV6-2 or TRBV6-3 to TRBJ2-1; D is undetermined. V gave up 4 bases and J gave up 6 bases, with 7 bases separating them. CDR1 MNHEY and CDR2 SVGEGT come from the germline V gene. The CDR3 loop spans 12 amino acids. The CDR3 loop is CASSFRVNEQFF. The CDR3 DNA follows: TGTGCCAGCAGTTTTAGGGTCAATGAGCAGTTCTTC.

The chain recombines TRBV7-9 with TRBJ2-7; 11 nucleotides align to TRBD2. V dropped 4 bases and J dropped 2; count of bases not matched to a gene: 4. The CDR3 covers 15 residues. Germline CDR1 and CDR2: SEHNR and FQNEAQ (reference sequence). This CDR3 is CASSSTSGKTYEQYF. CDR3 nucleotide sequence: TGTGCCAGCAGCTCGACTAGCGGGAAGACCTACGAGCAGTACTTC.

This chain connects TRBV19 to TRBJ2-1; tentatively, D is TRBD2 (5 bases). This CDR3 comprises 15 residues. V gave up 6 bases and J gave up 4 bases, with 16 bases separating them. Per germline, CDR1 LNHDA and CDR2 SQIVND (reference sequence). The CDR3 loop reads CASSRGRVTYNEQFF. The CDR3 bases are TGTGCCAGTAGCCGCGGGCGGGTTACATACAATGAGCAGTTCTTC. The complete variable domain, with remaining parts taken from reference TRBV19 and TRBJ2-1, reads DGGITQSPKYLFRKEGQNVTLSCEQNLNHDAMYWYRQDPGQGLRLIYYSQIVNDFQKGDIAEGYSVSREKKESFPLTVTSAQKNPTAFYLCASSRGRVTYNEQFFGPGTRLTVL.

CDR3 in amino acids: CAWSYTGTGGLEKLFF. CDR3 coding DNA: TGTGCCTGGAGTTATACCGGGACAGGGGGCCTGGAAAAACTGTTTTTT. The V and J genes are TRBV30 and TRBJ1-4; 12 bases match TRBD1. The CDR3 is made up of 16 amino acids. Germline V gene data show CDR1 as GTSNPN and CDR2 as SVGIG (reference sequence). V lost 2 bases, J lost 8 bases, and 9 bases stayed unmatched.

The rearrangement uses TRBV19 and TRBJ1-1; D perhaps matches TRBD1 (5 bases). V was shortened by 5 bases and J by 1 base, with 14 bases between the two germline ends. The CDR3 loop spans 15 amino acids. CDR1 LNHDA and CDR2 SQIVND come from the germline V gene (reference sequence). The CDR3 DNA sequence: TGTGCCAGTAGTTTTACCGGGACTCAGAACACTGAAGCTTTCTTT. Translating gives CASSFTGTQNTEAFF.

The chain has TRBV6-5 and TRBJ1-5, with D hard to call. With 11 bases removed from V and 6 bases from J, the gap between germline ends came to 17 bases. The CDR3 has 13 amino acids. Germline V gene sequence: CDR1 MNHEY, CDR2 SVGAGI. The CDR3 protein is CACMENIGQPQHF. The DNA of the CDR3 is TGTGCCTGCATGGAAAACATTGGTCAGCCCCAGCATTTT.

The chain couples TRBV27 to TRBJ2-5; 8 bases match TRBD1. The V and J ends lost 8 bases and 5 bases, in that order; junction bases with no gene match: 10. The CDR3 sequence is 14 residues long. Germline CDR1 and CDR2: MNHEY and SMNVEV (reference sequence). CDR3 sequence: CASGATGVEETQYF. The CDR3, as DNA: TGTGCCAGCGGAGCGACAGGGGTCGAGGAGACCCAGTACTTC.

The chain links TRBV2 to TRBJ2-7; 9 bases are shared with TRBD1. CDR1 SNHLY and CDR2 FYNNEI come from the germline V gene. V shed 6 bases, J shed 3 bases, and the junction held 9 bases outside the gene matches. The CDR3 consists of 15 residues. In DNA, the CDR3 is TGTGCCAGCAGCCCGGACAGGGGACAGGTCTACGAGCAGTACTTC. Amino acids: CASSPDRGQVYEQYF.

The chain combines TRBV5-1 with TRBJ2-2; 8 nucleotides line up with TRBD2. Germline CDR1 reads SGHRS; CDR2 reads YFSETQ. V shed 1 base and J 7 bases; nucleotides not matched to a gene: 6. The CDR3 loop spans 15 amino acids. Here the CDR3 DNA reads TGCGCCAGCAGCTTGAGAGCGGGGGCGGTCGGGGAGCTGTTTTTT. It translates to CASSLRAGAVGELFF.

J is TRBJ1-4 and V is TRBV11-1; unclear D gene. The CDR3 has 14 amino acids. Trimming shortened V by 5 bases and J by 5 bases, and 12 bases separated the two germline ends. In germline, CDR1 is SGHAT, CDR2 FQDESV (reference sequence). Here the CDR3 reads CASSDPGYNEKLFF. CDR3 coding DNA: TGTGCCAGCAGCGACCCGGGTTACAATGAAAAACTGTTTTTT.

The chain couples TRBV18 to TRBJ1-4, with 7 nucleotides matching TRBD1. Germline CDR1 is KGHSH and CDR2 is LQKENI. Trimming took 6 bases from V and 4 from J; bases not matched to a gene: 11. This CDR3 is 16 amino acids long. CDR3 nucleotides: TGTGCCAGCTCCGGGGGACAGAACTTACATAATGAAAAACTGTTTTTT. Its translation: CASSGGQNLHNEKLFF.

V and J are TRBV28 and TRBJ1-5; 8 bases are a match to TRBD1. The CDR3 consists of 15 residues. The V gene end was trimmed by 3 bases and the J gene end by 4 bases; junction bases not matched to a gene: 5. Germline lookup yields CDR1 MDHEN and CDR2 SYDVKM. In DNA form, the CDR3 reads TGTGCCAGCAGTTTGACAGGGGCCACAAATCAGCCCCAGCATTTT. It encodes CASSLTGATNQPQHF.

The chain links TRBV5-1 to TRBJ2-3; 8 bases are a match to TRBD2. Germline assignment: CDR1 SGHRS and CDR2 YFSETQ. The CDR3 runs to 16 residues. With 1 base clipped from V and 7 bases from J, the junction kept 11 bases outside the gene matches. DNA for the CDR3: TGCGCCAGCAGCTTGAGTCCGGGGGGGCAGGCTAATACGCAGTATTTT. As protein: CASSLSPGGQANTQYF.

This clone appeared a single time. The J gene is TRBJ1-2, the V gene TRBV19; D is undetermined. Trimming shortened V by 3 bases and J by 2 bases, and 10 bases separated the two germline ends. This CDR3 comprises 14 residues. Germline CDR1 and CDR2: LNHDA and SQIVND (reference sequence). CDR3 in amino acids: CASSMGSRNYGYTF. CDR3 nucleotides: TGTGCCAGTAGTATGGGTAGCAGAAACTATGGCTACACCTTC. Complete variable domain (other parts from reference TRBV19 and TRBJ1-2): DGGITQSPKYLFRKEGQNVTLSCEQNLNHDAMYWYRQDPGQGLRLIYYSQIVNDFQKGDIAEGYSVSREKKESFPLTVTSAQKNPTAFYLCASSMGSRNYGYTFGSGTRLTVV.